This TCR beta chain was captured in a study of radiotherapy plus CTLA-4 blockade in lung cancer. Using immunoSEQ multiplex PCR, the repertoire was profiled, and TCRdb retains in-frame clones only, with some absent. The sample contains roughly 63,000 clones, roughly 76% of which appear only once. CDR3 length: 16 amino acids. Germline loops: CDR1 SNHLY, CDR2 FYNNEI. J gave up 3 bases and V 2 bases, and 6 bases lay outside the gene matches. The study treated chemo-refractory metastatic non-small-cell lung cancer patients with focal radiation plus ipilimumab CTLA-4 blockade. Worth noting for this clone: Its antigen is unidentified.

Study-level results: The best prediction of response reportedly came from early blood T cell clone dynamics, with interferon-beta. In blood, tumor-derived TCR clones expanded after radiotherapy plus ipilimumab.

J is TRBJ2-1 and V is TRBV2; 8 bases match TRBD2. This TCR came from a human donor with non-small cell lung cancer whose response to radiotherapy plus ipilimumab could not be evaluated. The sequences come from peripheral blood, collected from a patient treated with radiotherapy plus ipilimumab. CDR3 sequence: CASSESLLAVYNEQFF. The CDR3 DNA sequence: TGTGCCAGCAGTGAATCGTTACTAGCGGTCTACAATGAGCAGTTCTTC. Full variable domain (rest looked up from reference TRBV2 and TRBJ2-1): EPEVTQTPSHQVTQMGQEVILRCVPISNHLYFYWYRQILGQKVEFLVSFYNNEISEKSEIFDDQFSVERPDGSNFTLKIRSTKLEDSAMYFCASSESLLAVYNEQFFGPGTRLTVL.